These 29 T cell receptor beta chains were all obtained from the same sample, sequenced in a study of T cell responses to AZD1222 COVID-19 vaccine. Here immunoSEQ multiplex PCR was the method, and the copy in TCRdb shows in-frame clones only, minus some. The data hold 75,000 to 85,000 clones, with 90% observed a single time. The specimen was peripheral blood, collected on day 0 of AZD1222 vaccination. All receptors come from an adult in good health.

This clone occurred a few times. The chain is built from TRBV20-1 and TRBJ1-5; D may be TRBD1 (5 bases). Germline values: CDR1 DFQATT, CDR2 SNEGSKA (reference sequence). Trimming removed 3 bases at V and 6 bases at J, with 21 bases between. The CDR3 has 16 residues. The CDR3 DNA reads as TGCAGTGCTAGTTATCAGTCCGTCACAAGGGGTCAGCCCCAGCATTTT. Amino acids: CSASYQSVTRGQPQHF.

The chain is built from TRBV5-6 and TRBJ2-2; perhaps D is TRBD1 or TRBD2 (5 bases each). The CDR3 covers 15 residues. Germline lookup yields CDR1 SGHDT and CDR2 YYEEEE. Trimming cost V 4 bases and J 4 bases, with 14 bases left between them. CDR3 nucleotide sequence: TGTGCCAGCAGCCGCTGGGGGATTGGCACCGGGGAGCTGTTTTTT. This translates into CASSRWGIGTGELFF. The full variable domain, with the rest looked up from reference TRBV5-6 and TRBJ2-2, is DAGVTQSPTHLIKTRGQQVTLRCSPKSGHDTVSWYQQALGQGPQFIFQYYEEEERQRGNFPDRFSGHQFPNYSSELNVNALLLGDSALYLCASSRWGIGTGELFFGEGSRLTVL.

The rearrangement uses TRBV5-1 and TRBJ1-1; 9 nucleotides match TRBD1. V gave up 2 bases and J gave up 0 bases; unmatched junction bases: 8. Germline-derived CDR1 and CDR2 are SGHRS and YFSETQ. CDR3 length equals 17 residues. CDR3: CASSFGGTGTMNTEAFF. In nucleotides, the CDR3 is TGCGCCAGCAGCTTTGGAGGGACAGGGACCATGAACACTGAAGCTTTCTTT.

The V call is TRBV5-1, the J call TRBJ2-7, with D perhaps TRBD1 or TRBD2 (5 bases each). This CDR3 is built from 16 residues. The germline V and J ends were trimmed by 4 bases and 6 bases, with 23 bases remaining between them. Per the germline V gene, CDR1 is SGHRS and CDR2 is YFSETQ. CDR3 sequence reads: CASSLSSGTQRGEQYF. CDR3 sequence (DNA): TGCGCCAGCAGCCTATCCTCAGGGACCCAGAGAGGCGAGCAGTACTTC.

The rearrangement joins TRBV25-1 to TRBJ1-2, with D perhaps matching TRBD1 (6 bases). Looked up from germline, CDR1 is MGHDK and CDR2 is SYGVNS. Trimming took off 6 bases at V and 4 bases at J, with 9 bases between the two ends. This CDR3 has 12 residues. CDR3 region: CASRSRGYGYTF. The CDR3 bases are TGTGCCAGCAGAAGCAGGGGCTATGGCTACACCTTC.

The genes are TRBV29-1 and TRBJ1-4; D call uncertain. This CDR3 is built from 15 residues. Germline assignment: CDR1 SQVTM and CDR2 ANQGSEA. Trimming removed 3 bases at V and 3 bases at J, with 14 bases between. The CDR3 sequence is CSVEVEEKANEKLFF. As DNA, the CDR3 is TGCAGCGTTGAGGTGGAAGAGAAGGCTAATGAAAAACTGTTTTTT.

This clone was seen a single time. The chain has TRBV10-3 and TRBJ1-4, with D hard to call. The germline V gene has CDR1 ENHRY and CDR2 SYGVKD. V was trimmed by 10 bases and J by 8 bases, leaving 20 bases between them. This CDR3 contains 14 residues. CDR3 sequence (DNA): TGTGCCACGAGCCCCGGCCGCCTGGGCGAAAAACTGTTTTTT. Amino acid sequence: CATSPGRLGEKLFF.

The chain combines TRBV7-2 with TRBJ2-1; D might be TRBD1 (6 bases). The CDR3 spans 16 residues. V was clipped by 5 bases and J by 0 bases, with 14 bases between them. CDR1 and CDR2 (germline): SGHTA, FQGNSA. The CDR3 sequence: CASSPTGTSSYNEQFF. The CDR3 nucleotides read TGTGCCAGCAGCCCGACAGGTACCAGCTCCTACAATGAGCAGTTCTTC. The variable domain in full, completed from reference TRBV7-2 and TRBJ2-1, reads GAGVSQSPSNKVTEKGKDVELRCDPISGHTALYWYRQSLGQGLEFLIYFQGNSAPDKSGLPSDRFSAERTGGSVSTLTIQRTQQEDSAVYLCASSPTGTSSYNEQFFGPGTRLTVL.

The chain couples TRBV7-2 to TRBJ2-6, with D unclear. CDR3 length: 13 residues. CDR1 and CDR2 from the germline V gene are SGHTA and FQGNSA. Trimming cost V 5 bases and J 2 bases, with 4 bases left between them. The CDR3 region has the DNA TGTGCCAGCAGCGGTACTGGGGCCAACGTCCTGACTTTC. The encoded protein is CASSGTGANVLTF.

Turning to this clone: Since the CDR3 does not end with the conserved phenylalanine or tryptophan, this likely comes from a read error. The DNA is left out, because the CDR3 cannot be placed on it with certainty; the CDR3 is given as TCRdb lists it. CDR3 region: CASSYSAGRQV. The rearrangement joins TRBV6-5 to TRBJ1-1; the D call in the table, TRBD1, was not verified against the DNA. The CDR3 spans 11 amino acids, including both terminal residues. Germline V CDR1 and CDR2: MNHEY, SVGAGI.

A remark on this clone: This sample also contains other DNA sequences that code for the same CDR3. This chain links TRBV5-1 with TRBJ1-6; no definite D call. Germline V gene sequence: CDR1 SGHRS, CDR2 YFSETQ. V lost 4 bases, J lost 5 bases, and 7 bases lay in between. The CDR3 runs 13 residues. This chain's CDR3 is CASSGLDNSPLHF. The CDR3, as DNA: TGCGCCAGCAGCGGGCTGGATAATTCACCCCTCCACTTT.

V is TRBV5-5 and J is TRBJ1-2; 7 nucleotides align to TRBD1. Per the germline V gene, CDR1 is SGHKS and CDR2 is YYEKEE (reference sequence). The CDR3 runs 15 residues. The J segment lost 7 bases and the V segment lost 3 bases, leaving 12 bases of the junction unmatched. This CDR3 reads CASSSSGTAAVGYTF. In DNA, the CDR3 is TGTGCCAGCAGCTCCTCAGGGACAGCTGCTGTTGGCTACACCTTC.

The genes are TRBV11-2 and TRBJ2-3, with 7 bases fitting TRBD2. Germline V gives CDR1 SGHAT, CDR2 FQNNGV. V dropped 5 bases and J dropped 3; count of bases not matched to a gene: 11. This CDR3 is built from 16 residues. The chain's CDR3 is CASSPGAGRATDTQYF. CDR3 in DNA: TGTGCCAGCAGCCCGGGCGCAGGGAGGGCGACAGATACGCAGTATTTT.

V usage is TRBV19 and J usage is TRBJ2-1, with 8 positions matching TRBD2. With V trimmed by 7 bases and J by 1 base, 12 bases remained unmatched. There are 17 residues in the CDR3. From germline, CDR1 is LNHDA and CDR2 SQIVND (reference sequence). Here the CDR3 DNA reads TGTGCCAGTAAGTCTATAAGCGGGAGAGGGTCCTACAATGAGCAGTTCTTC. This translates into CASKSISGRGSYNEQFF.

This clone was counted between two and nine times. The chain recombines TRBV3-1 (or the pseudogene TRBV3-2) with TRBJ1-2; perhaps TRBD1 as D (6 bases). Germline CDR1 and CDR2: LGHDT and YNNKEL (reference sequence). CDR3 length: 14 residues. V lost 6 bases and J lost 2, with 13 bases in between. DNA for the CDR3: TGTGCCAGCAGGGCCGGACAGCTAAACTATGGCTACACCTTC. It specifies CASRAGQLNYGYTF.

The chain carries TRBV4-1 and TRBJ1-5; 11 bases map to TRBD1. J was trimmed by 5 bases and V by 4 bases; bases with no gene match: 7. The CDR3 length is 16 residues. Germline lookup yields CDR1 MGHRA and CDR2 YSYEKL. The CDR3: CASSPYRDRGDQPQHF. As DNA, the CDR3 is TGCGCCAGCAGCCCCTACCGGGACAGGGGGGATCAGCCCCAGCATTTT.

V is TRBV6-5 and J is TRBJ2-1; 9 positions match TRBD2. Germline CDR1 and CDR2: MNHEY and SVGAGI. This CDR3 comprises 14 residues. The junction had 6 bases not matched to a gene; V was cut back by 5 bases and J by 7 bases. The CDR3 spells CASSTGLALNEQFF. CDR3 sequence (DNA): TGTGCCAGCAGTACGGGACTAGCATTGAATGAGCAGTTCTTC.

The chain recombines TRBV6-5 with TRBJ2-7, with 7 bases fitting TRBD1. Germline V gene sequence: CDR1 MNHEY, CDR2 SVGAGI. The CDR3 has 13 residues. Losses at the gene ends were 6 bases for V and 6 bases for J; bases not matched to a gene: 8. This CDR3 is CASRLPQGVEQYF. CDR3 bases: TGTGCCAGCAGGCTACCTCAGGGGGTCGAGCAGTACTTC.

CDR3 nucleotides: TGTGCCAGCAGCTTAGAGAACACCGGGGAGCTGTTTTTT. This encodes CASSLENTGELFF. The chain uses TRBV7-6 and TRBJ2-2, with no clear D. Trimming cost V 1 base and J 1 base, with 1 base left between them. Germline V CDR1 and CDR2: SGHVS, FNYEAQ. The CDR3 has 13 amino acids.

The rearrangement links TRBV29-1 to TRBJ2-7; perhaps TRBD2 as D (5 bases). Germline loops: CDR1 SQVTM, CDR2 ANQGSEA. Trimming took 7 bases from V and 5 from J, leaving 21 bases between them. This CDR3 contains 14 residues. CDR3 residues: CSAGEVYSGNEQYF. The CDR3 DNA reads TGCAGCGCCGGTGAAGTGTATTCGGGGAACGAGCAGTACTTC.

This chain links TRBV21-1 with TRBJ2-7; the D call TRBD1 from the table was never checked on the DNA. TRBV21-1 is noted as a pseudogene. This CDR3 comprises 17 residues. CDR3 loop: CASSNGSPRKETYEQYF. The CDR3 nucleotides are TGTGCCAGCAGCAATGGGTCTCCCAGGAAGGAAACCTACGAGCAGTACTTC.

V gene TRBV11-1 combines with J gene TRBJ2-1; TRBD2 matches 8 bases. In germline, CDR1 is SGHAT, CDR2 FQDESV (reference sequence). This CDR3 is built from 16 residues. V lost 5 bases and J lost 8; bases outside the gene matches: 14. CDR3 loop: CASSRPAGLDNDEQFF. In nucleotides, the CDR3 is TGTGCCAGCAGCCGACCCGCGGGACTAGACAACGATGAGCAGTTCTTC.

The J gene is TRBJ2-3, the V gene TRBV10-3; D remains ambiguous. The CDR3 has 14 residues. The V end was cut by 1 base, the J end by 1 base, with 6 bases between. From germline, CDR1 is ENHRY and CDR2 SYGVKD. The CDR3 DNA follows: TGTGCCATCAGTGAGTGGCAGGGCACAGATACGCAGTATTTT. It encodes CAISEWQGTDTQYF.

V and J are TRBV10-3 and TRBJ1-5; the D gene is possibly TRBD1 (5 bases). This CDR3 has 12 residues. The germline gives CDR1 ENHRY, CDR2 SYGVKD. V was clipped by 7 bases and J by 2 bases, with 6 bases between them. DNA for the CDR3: TGTGCCATCAAAGGGGGCAATCAGCCCCAGCATTTT. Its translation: CAIKGGNQPQHF.

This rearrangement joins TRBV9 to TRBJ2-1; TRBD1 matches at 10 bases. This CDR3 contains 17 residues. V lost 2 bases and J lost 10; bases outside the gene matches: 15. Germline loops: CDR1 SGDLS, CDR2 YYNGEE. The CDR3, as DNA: TGTGCCAGCAGCGTGGGGACAGGGGCCGGAATTTGGGGCGAGCAGTTCTTC. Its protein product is CASSVGTGAGIWGEQFF. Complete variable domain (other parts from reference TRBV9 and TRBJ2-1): DSGVTQTPKHLITATGQRVTLRCSPRSGDLSVYWYQQSLDQGLQFLIQYYNGEERAKGNILERFSAQQFPDLHSELNLSSLELGDSALYFCASSVGTGAGIWGEQFFGPGTRLTVL.

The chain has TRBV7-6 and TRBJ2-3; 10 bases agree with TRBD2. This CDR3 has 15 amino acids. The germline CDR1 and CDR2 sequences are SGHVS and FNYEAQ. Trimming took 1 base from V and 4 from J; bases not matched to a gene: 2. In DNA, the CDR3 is TGTGCCAGCAGCTTAGGCCTAGCGGGGGCAGATACGCAGTATTTT. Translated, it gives CASSLGLAGADTQYF.

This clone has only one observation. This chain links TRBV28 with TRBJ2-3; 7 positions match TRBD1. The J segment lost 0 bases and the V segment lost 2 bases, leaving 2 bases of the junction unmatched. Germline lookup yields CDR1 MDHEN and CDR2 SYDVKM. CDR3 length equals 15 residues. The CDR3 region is CASSLRGQSTDTQYF. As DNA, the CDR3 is TGTGCCAGCAGTTTAAGGGGACAGAGCACAGATACGCAGTATTTT.

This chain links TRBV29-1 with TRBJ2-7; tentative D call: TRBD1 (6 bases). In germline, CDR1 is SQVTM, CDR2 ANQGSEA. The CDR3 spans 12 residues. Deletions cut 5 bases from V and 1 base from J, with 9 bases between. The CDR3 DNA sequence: TGCAGCGTTTACAGGGAGTCCTACGAGCAGTACTTC. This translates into CSVYRESYEQYF.

The chain's CDR3 is CASSDPGADLGYTF. The CDR3 region has the DNA TGTGCCAGCAGTGACCCCGGCGCGGACCTCGGCTACACCTTC. The J gene is TRBJ1-2, the V gene TRBV2; D is unclear. Germline-derived CDR1 and CDR2 are SNHLY and FYNNEI. This CDR3 is 14 amino acids long. V lost 3 bases and J lost 8, with 16 bases in between.